This T cell receptor beta chain was documented in a study of T cells after yellow fever vaccination. The study's findings and limits: After the booster, over 95% of CD4 and about nine tenths of CD8 primary-response clones were re-detected.

TCRdb itself ran the 5' RACE reads through MiXCR, one entry per CDR3 protein. The table has hundreds of thousands of distinct CDR3 sequences, around 20% seen once. Regarding this clonotype: As yet, its antigen is unknown.

This CDR3 region has 13 residues. V lost 5 bases and J lost 12; bases outside the gene matches: 7. Germline loops: CDR1 SGHTA, CDR2 FQGTGA. This rearrangement joins TRBV7-3 to TRBJ2-1, with 10 bases identical to TRBD2. The receptor's source is a man in his late teens or twenties who received the YFV17D yellow fever vaccine. The sequencing used PBMCs, collected before the yellow fever booster vaccination. The CDR3 spells CASSPTSGVGQFF. The CDR3 region has the DNA TGTGCCAGCAGCCCCACTAGCGGGGTTGGGCAGTTCTTC.